A single sample is the source of the 26 T cell receptor beta chains below, sequenced in a study of chronic HIV infection and antiretroviral therapy. TCRdb re-called the 5' RACE reads through MiXCR, storing one row per CDR3 protein. The table lists 40,000 to 50,000 distinct CDR3 sequences, under 20% of them singletons. The sample consisted of peripheral blood. These receptors originate from an adult who had HIV and had not received antiretroviral therapy, or was an uninfected healthy control (not recorded which).

V gene TRBV10-3 combines with J gene TRBJ2-3; D may be TRBD1 (6 bases). Germline-derived CDR1 and CDR2 are ENHRY and SYGVKD. V shed 5 bases and J shed 0 bases, with 15 bases lying between them. The CDR3 spans 16 residues. CDR3 bases: TGTGCCATCAGTACTCAGACAGGTTCTAGCACAGATACGCAGTATTTT. Protein product: CAISTQTGSSTDTQYF.

Of note for this clonotype: At one end the junction does not follow the germline gene, possibly because of a read error. The rearrangement uses TRBV7-7 and TRBJ2-7, with D perhaps assigned TRBD1 or TRBD2 (5 bases each). The CDR3 loop spans 15 amino acids. The germline V gene has CDR1 SSHAT and CDR2 FNYEAQ (reference sequence). In DNA, the CDR3 is TGTGCTAGCAGCTTAGGGGCAGGGAGCTCCTACGAGCAGTACTTC. It specifies CASSLGAGSSYEQYF.

This clonotype was seen more than once but under ten times. The rearrangement joins TRBV9 to TRBJ2-1; D perhaps matches TRBD2 (5 bases). The V end lost 0 bases, the J end lost 6 bases, and 13 bases lay between the germline ends. The germline V gene has CDR1 SGDLS and CDR2 YYNGEE. The CDR3 sequence is 15 residues long. The CDR3 here is CASSVGSQRGNEQFF. The CDR3 DNA is TGTGCCAGCAGCGTAGGATCACAACGGGGCAATGAGCAGTTCTTC. The full variable domain, with the rest looked up from reference TRBV9 and TRBJ2-1, is DSGVTQTPKHLITATGQRVTLRCSPRSGDLSVYWYQQSLDQGLQFLIQYYNGEERAKGNILERFSAQQFPDLHSELNLSSLELGDSALYFCASSVGSQRGNEQFFGPGTRLTVL.

The rearrangement joins TRBV5-4 to TRBJ2-7; perhaps TRBD2 as D (6 bases). V was pared by 4 bases and J by 6 bases, with 11 bases between. The germline gives CDR1 SGHNT, CDR2 YYREEE (reference sequence). CDR3 size: 12 residues. CDR3 bases: TGTGCCAGCAGCCTTACTAGCACCGAGCAGTACTTC. Translating it yields CASSLTSTEQYF.

This clonotype was counted a few times. The chain joins TRBV28 to TRBJ1-6, with TRBD1 identical over 7 bases. V was pared by 4 bases and J by 7 bases, with 7 bases of the junction left unmatched. Germline values: CDR1 MDHEN, CDR2 SYDVKM. The CDR3 sequence is 15 residues long. The CDR3 is CASSSGQVNNSPLHF. CDR3 coding DNA: TGTGCCAGCAGTTCCGGACAGGTTAACAATTCACCCCTCCACTTT.

This clonotype was detected a few times. The chain couples TRBV11-2 to TRBJ1-2; TRBD1 aligns across 9 bases. This CDR3 spans 16 amino acids. Trimming at V came to 4 bases and at J to 6 bases, leaving 12 bases not matched to a gene. Germline V gives CDR1 SGHAT, CDR2 FQNNGV. The CDR3 sequence is CASSSPGQGVKNGYTF. CDR3 sequence (DNA): TGTGCCAGCAGCTCACCGGGACAGGGAGTGAAGAATGGCTACACCTTC.

The chain employs TRBV21-1 and TRBJ2-3. TRBV21-1 is assigned pseudogene status. The CDR3 covers 14 residues. CDR3 region: CASSNFGPTDTQYF. CDR3 nucleotides: TGTGCCAGCAGCAACTTCGGACCCACAGATACGCAGTATTTT.

This clonotype was counted between two and nine times. The chain recombines TRBV20-1 with TRBJ2-1; weak D call: TRBD2 (5 bases). The CDR3 consists of 15 residues. Trimming removed 6 bases from V and 0 bases from J, with 15 bases in between. Germline CDR1 reads DFQATT; CDR2 reads SNEGSKA (reference sequence). The CDR3: CSASHGESSYNEQFF. For the CDR3, the DNA is TGCAGTGCGTCGCACGGGGAGAGCTCCTACAATGAGCAGTTCTTC.

The V and J genes are TRBV3-1 and TRBJ2-1; D remains unclear. CDR1 is LGHDT, CDR2 YNNKEL, per germline (reference sequence). V lost 1 base to trimming and J lost 12 bases, with 16 bases between them. The CDR3 has 14 residues. The CDR3 sequence: CASSQAVLLERQFF. DNA for the CDR3: TGTGCCAGCAGCCAAGCGGTTTTGCTAGAGAGGCAGTTCTTC.

The chain couples TRBV6-1 to TRBJ1-4, with TRBD1 as a possible D gene (6 bases). The V gene's germline CDR1 is MNHNS and CDR2 SASEGT. V lost 6 bases and J 5 bases, leaving 16 bases between the germline ends. The CDR3 runs to 15 residues. The CDR3 is CASRVTGMGNEKLFF. CDR3 bases: TGTGCCAGCAGGGTCACAGGGATGGGAAATGAAAAACTGTTTTTT.

The J gene is TRBJ2-1, the V gene TRBV28; D is perhaps TRBD1 or TRBD2 (6 bases each). Trimming left V 1 base short and J 14 bases short, with 18 bases between. The CDR3 contains 14 residues. Germline V gene lookup returns CDR1 MDHEN and CDR2 SYDVKM. This CDR3 is CASSLFTGARGEFF. The CDR3, as DNA: TGTGCCAGCAGTTTATTTACGGGGGCGCGAGGGGAGTTCTTC.

The chain joins TRBV12-3 or TRBV12-4 to TRBJ2-3; 10 bases map to TRBD2. The CDR3 runs to 17 residues. V lost 6 bases to trimming and J lost 0 bases; unmatched junction nucleotides: 9. The CDR3 DNA reads TGTGCCAGCAGAACCCTCCCGACTAGCGGGAGCACAGATACGCAGTATTTT. This translates into CASRTLPTSGSTDTQYF.

The J gene is TRBJ2-7, the V gene TRBV7-2; perhaps TRBD2 as D (5 bases). CDR1 SGHTA and CDR2 FQGNSA come from the germline V gene. The CDR3 covers 13 residues. The V gene lost 5 bases and the J gene lost 2 bases, with 10 bases spanning the gap. The CDR3 bases are TGTGCCAGCAGCCGGAGCGGCCCCTACGAGCAGTACTTC. Translating gives CASSRSGPYEQYF.

The V and J genes are TRBV24-1 and TRBJ1-1; 7 bases fit TRBD1. With V trimmed by 4 bases and J by 6 bases, 4 bases remained unmatched. CDR1 and CDR2 from the germline V gene are KGHDR and SFDVKD. The CDR3 length is 13 residues. CDR3 sequence reads: CATSDPDRAEAFF. The CDR3 DNA follows: TGTGCCACCAGTGACCCCGACAGGGCTGAAGCTTTCTTT.

This clonotype has just a few counts. This chain uses TRBV28 with TRBJ2-7; the D is unclear. Looked up from germline, CDR1 is MDHEN and CDR2 is SYDVKM. V lost 10 bases, J lost 0 bases, and 10 bases lay in between. The CDR3 extends over 12 amino acids. The DNA for the CDR3 is TGTGCCACCCGACGGAGCTCCTACGAGCAGTACTTC. It yields the protein CATRRSSYEQYF.

This clonotype was recorded a few times. The chain has TRBV6-5 and TRBJ2-2; 7 nucleotides match TRBD1. Germline-derived CDR1 and CDR2 are MNHEY and SVGAGI. The V segment lost 8 bases and the J segment 2 bases; nucleotides outside the gene matches: 5. CDR3 length: 14 residues. In nucleotides, the CDR3 is TGTGCCAGCGGACAGGTTATTAACACCGGGGAGCTGTTTTTT. The encoded protein is CASGQVINTGELFF.

CDR3 region: CASNRVSSYNEQFF. For the CDR3, the DNA is TGTGCCAGCAATAGAGTCAGCTCCTACAATGAGCAGTTCTTC. V gene TRBV28 combines with J gene TRBJ2-1; D is unresolved. Germline CDR1 and CDR2: MDHEN and SYDVKM. V was shortened by 7 bases and J by 0 bases, with 10 bases between the two germline ends. CDR3 length: 14 amino acids. Supplemented by reference TRBV28 and TRBJ2-1, the full variable domain reads DVKVTQSSRYLVKRTGEKVFLECVQDMDHENMFWYRQDPGLGLRLIYFSYDVKMKEKGDIPEGYSVSREKKERFSLILESASTNQTSMYLCASNRVSSYNEQFFGPGTRLTVL.

This rearrangement joins TRBV7-2 to TRBJ1-1; TRBD1 is a possible D gene (6 bases). The CDR3 length is 13 residues. Germline V CDR1 and CDR2: SGHTA, FQGNSA. The V end lost 4 bases, the J end lost 8 bases, and 14 bases lay between the germline ends. The CDR3: CASSSRQVPEAFF. The CDR3 coding sequence is TGTGCCAGCAGCTCCCGACAGGTCCCCGAAGCTTTCTTT. The whole variable domain, remainder taken from reference TRBV7-2 and TRBJ1-1, is GAGVSQSPSNKVTEKGKDVELRCDPISGHTALYWYRQSLGQGLEFLIYFQGNSAPDKSGLPSDRFSAERTGGSVSTLTIQRTQQEDSAVYLCASSSRQVPEAFFGQGTRLTVV.

This clonotype was seen repeatedly, ten times or more. The V and J genes are TRBV7-9 and TRBJ1-1; D is unclear. Between the trimmed V and J ends, which lost 1 base and 5 bases, there was a span of 2 bases. CDR1 and CDR2 from the germline V gene are SEHNR and FQNEAQ (reference sequence). The CDR3 has 11 amino acids. This chain's CDR3 is CASSLGTEAFF. The CDR3 nucleotides read TGTGCCAGCAGCTTAGGGACTGAAGCTTTCTTT. The full variable domain, rest sourced from reference TRBV7-9 and TRBJ1-1, is DTGVSQNPRHKITKRGQNVTFRCDPISEHNRLYWYRQTLGQGPEFLTYFQNEAQLEKSRLLSDRFSAERPKGSFSTLEIQRTEQGDSAMYLCASSLGTEAFFGQGTRLTVV.

This clonotype has only a few counts. J is TRBJ2-7 and V is TRBV28; D gene ambiguous. Germline CDR1 is MDHEN and CDR2 is SYDVKM. Trimming removed 8 bases from V and 4 bases from J, with 18 bases in between. The CDR3 runs to 14 residues. CDR3 DNA sequence: TGTGCCAGCTACCCGGGCGGTTTTTCGTACGAGCAGTACTTC. Amino acids: CASYPGGFSYEQYF. The whole variable domain, filled in from reference TRBV28 and TRBJ2-7, reads DVKVTQSSRYLVKRTGEKVFLECVQDMDHENMFWYRQDPGLGLRLIYFSYDVKMKEKGDIPEGYSVSREKKERFSLILESASTNQTSMYLCASYPGGFSYEQYFGPGTRLTVT.

The chain is built from TRBV27 and TRBJ1-1; 8 nucleotides agree with TRBD1. CDR3 length: 14 residues. Per germline, CDR1 MNHEY and CDR2 SMNVEV (reference sequence). Losses at the gene ends were 6 bases for V and 4 bases for J; bases not matched to a gene: 7. The CDR3 nucleotides are TGTGCCAGCAGCCTGAGACAGGGGCTCACTGAAGCTTTCTTT. Translated: CASSLRQGLTEAFF.

This clonotype came up a few times. The J gene is TRBJ2-7, the V gene TRBV7-9, with 9 bases that match TRBD1. The CDR3 length is 16 residues. CDR1 and CDR2 from the germline V gene are SEHNR and FQNEAQ (reference sequence). The V gene end was trimmed by 5 bases and the J gene end by 2 bases; junction bases not matched to a gene: 10. CDR3 region: CASSPRTGQGTYEQYF. In nucleotides, the CDR3 is TGTGCCAGCAGCCCTCGGACGGGACAGGGAACCTACGAGCAGTACTTC.

V gene TRBV4-1 combines with J gene TRBJ2-6; D gene uncertain. Germline V lookup: CDR1 MGHRA, CDR2 YSYEKL. This CDR3 contains 17 residues. V lost 0 bases and J 0 bases, leaving 9 bases between the germline ends. In DNA, the CDR3 is TGCGCCAGCAGCCAAGAGTGGACGATCTCTGGGGCCAACGTCCTGACTTTC. Translated, it gives CASSQEWTISGANVLTF.

This clonotype has ten or more counts. This rearrangement joins TRBV28 to TRBJ1-5; TRBD1 might be the D (5 bases). Trimming shortened V by 6 bases and J by 7 bases, and 13 bases separated the two germline ends. CDR3 size: 13 residues. The germline V gene encodes CDR1 MDHEN and CDR2 SYDVKM. This CDR3 is CASRLRGPQPQHF. The CDR3, as DNA: TGTGCCAGCAGACTCCGGGGACCACAGCCCCAGCATTTT.

The genes are TRBV9 and TRBJ1-5; TRBD1 is a possible D gene (5 bases). CDR1 is SGDLS, CDR2 YYNGEE, per germline. The CDR3 totals 14 residues. The germline V and J ends were trimmed by 3 bases and 2 bases, with 9 bases remaining between them. CDR3 DNA sequence: TGTGCCAGCAGCGCTGGGGGGGGCAATCAGCCCCAGCATTTT. This encodes CASSAGGGNQPQHF.

The genes are TRBV30 and TRBJ1-1; D is uncertain. Germline V lookup: CDR1 GTSNPN, CDR2 SVGIG (reference sequence). Between the trimmed V and J ends, which lost 4 bases and 1 base, there was a span of 10 bases. The CDR3 has 13 residues. The CDR3 DNA is TGTGCCTGGAATCGTCTGACGAACACTGAAGCTTTCTTT. It is translated as CAWNRLTNTEAFF.